This section outlines one T cell receptor beta chain sequence together with its context. The CDR3 is made up of 15 amino acids. Germline CDR1 and CDR2: LNHDA and SQIVND (reference sequence). V gave up 6 bases and J gave up 4 bases, with 16 bases separating them. Source study methods: Reference gene primers were amplified, and this amplification served to estimate nucleated cell counts. The table came from immunoSEQ multiplex PCR; TCRdb's copy has only in-frame clones and leaves some out. That table gives V, J and clone size, and the DNA gave D and trimming. The data show some 56,000 clones, more than 60% seen once. The data belong to a study of blood T cell repertoires in COVID-19. The wider study: The United States, Italy and Spain supplied acute and convalescent COVID-19 samples. The cDNA or gDNA used as material had been derived from T cells, B-cell-depleted T cells, or PBMCs.

The rearrangement uses TRBV19 and TRBJ1-5; D possibly corresponds to TRBD1 (6 bases). The sequencing input was peripheral blood. The source of this sequence is a woman between 45 and 65 years old with active or convalescent COVID-19. CDR3 coding DNA: TGTGCCAGTAGGATACCAACAGGGTTGAATCAGCCCCAGCATTTT. Translating it yields CASRIPTGLNQPQHF. The full variable domain, rest sourced from reference TRBV19 and TRBJ1-5, is DGGITQSPKYLFRKEGQNVTLSCEQNLNHDAMYWYRQDPGQGLRLIYYSQIVNDFQKGDIAEGYSVSREKKESFPLTVTSAQKNPTAFYLCASRIPTGLNQPQHFGDGTRLSIL.